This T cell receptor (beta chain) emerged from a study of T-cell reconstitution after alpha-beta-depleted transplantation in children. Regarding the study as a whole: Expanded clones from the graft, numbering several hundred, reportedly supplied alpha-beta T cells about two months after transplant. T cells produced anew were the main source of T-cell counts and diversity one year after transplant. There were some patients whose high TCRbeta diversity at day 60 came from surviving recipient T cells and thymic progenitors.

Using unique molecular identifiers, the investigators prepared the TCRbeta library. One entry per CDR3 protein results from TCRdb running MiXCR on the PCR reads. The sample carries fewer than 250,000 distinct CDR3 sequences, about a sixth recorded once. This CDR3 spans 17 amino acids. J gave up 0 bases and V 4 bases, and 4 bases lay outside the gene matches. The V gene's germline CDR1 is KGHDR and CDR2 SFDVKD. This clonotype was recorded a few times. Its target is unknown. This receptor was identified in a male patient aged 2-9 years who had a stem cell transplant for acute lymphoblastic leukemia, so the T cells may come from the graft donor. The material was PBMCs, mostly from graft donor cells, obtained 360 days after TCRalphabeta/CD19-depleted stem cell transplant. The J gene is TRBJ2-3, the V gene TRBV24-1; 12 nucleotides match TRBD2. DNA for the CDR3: TGTGCCACCAGTGACCGGACTAGCGGGGAAAGCACAGATACGCAGTATTTT. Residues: CATSDRTSGESTDTQYF.